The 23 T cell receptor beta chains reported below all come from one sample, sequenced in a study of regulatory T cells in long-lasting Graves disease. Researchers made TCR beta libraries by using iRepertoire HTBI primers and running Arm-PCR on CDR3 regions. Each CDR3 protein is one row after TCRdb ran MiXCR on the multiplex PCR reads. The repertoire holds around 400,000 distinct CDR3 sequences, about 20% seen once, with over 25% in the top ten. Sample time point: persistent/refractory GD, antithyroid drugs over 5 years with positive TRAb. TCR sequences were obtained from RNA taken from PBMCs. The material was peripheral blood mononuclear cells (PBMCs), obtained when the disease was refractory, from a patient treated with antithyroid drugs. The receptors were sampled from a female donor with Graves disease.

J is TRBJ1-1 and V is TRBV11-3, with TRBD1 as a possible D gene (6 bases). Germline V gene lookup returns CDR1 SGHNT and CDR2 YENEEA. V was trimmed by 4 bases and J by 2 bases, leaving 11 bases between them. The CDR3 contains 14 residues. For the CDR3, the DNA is TGTGCCAGCAGCTCGGGGGCGGGTAACACTGAAGCTTTCTTT. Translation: CASSSGAGNTEAFF.

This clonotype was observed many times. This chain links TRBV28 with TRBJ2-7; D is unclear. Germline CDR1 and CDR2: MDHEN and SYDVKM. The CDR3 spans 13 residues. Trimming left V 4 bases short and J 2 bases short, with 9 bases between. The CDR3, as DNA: TGTGCCAGCAGTTATGTGCTACCCTACGAGCAGTACTTC. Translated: CASSYVLPYEQYF.

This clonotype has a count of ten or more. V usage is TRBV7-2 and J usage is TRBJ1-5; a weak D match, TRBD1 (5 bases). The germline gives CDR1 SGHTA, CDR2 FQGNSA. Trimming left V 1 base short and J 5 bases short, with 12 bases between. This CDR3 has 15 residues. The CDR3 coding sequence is TGTGCCAGCAGCTTAGAGGGGACCCACCATCAGCCCCAGCATTTT. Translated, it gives CASSLEGTHHQPQHF.

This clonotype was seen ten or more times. The CDR3 bases are TGTGCCAGCAGCCGAGTATGGGGCATGAACACTGAAGCTTTCTTT. Protein: CASSRVWGMNTEAFF. The gene calls are TRBV11-1 and TRBJ1-1; TRBD1 is a possible D gene (5 bases). The CDR3 totals 15 residues. Per germline, CDR1 SGHAT and CDR2 FQDESV (reference sequence). V lost 5 bases to trimming and J lost 0 bases, with 13 bases between them.

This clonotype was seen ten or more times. The CDR3 bases are TGCAGTGCTAGCGAGGACGGAGGCTATGGCTACACCTTC. Amino acids: CSASEDGGYGYTF. The V and J genes are TRBV20-1 and TRBJ1-2, with D unresolved. Germline V gives CDR1 DFQATT, CDR2 SNEGSKA (reference sequence). This CDR3 is 13 amino acids long. The V gene lost 3 bases and the J gene lost 4 bases, with 12 bases spanning the gap.

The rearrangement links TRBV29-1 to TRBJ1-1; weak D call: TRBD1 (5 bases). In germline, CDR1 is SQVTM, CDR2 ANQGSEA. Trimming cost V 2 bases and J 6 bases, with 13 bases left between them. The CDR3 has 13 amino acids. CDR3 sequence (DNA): TGCAGCGTTGAAAAGGGGAAGAGGGCTGAAGCTTTCTTT. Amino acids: CSVEKGKRAEAFF. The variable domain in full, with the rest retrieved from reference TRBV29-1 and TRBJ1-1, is SAVISQKPSRDICQRGTSLTIQCQVDSQVTMMFWYRQQPGQSLTLIATANQGSEATYESGFVIDKFPISRPNLTFSTLTVSNMSPEDSSIYLCSVEKGKRAEAFFGQGTRLTVV.

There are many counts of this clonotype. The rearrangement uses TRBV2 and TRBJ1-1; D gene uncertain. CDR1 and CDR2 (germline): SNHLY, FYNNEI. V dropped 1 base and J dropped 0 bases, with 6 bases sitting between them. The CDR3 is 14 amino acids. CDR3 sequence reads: CASSEGRVNTEAFF. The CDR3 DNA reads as TGTGCCAGCAGTGAAGGAAGGGTGAACACTGAAGCTTTCTTT. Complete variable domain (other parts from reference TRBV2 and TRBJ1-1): EPEVTQTPSHQVTQMGQEVILRCVPISNHLYFYWYRQILGQKVEFLVSFYNNEISEKSEIFDDQFSVERPDGSNFTLKIRSTKLEDSAMYFCASSEGRVNTEAFFGQGTRLTVV.

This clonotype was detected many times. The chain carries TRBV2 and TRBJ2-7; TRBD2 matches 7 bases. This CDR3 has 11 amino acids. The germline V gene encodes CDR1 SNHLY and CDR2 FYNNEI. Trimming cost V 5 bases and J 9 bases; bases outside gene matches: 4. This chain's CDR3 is CASSSASGQYF. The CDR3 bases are TGTGCCAGCAGTTCGGCTAGCGGGCAGTACTTC.

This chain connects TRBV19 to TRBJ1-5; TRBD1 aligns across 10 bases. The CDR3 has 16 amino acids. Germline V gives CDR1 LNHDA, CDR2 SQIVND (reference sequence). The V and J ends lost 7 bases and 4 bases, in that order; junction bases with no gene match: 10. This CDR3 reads CASTPLQGQGNQPQHF. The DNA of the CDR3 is TGTGCCAGTACCCCCCTACAGGGACAGGGGAATCAGCCCCAGCATTTT.

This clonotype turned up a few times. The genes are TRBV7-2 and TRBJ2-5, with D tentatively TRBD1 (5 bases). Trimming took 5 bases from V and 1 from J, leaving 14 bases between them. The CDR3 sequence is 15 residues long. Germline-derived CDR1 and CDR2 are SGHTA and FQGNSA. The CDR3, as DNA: TGTGCCAGCAGCGATCTCTTTGGGGCCCAAGAGACCCAGTACTTC. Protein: CASSDLFGAQETQYF.

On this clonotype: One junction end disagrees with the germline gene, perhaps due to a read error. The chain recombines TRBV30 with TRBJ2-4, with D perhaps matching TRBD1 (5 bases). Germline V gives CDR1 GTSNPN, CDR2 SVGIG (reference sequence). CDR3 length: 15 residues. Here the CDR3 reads CAWSSVTVPKNIQYF. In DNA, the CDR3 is TGCGCCTGGAGTTCCGTGACAGTCCCCAAAAACATTCAGTACTTC.

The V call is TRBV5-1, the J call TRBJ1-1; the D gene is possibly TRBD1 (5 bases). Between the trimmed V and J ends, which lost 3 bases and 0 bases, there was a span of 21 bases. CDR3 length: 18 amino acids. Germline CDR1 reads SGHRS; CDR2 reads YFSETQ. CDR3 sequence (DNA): TGCGCCAGCAGCTCTGGGCTACTTTCCGGGACGGTGAACACTGAAGCTTTCTTT. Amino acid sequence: CASSSGLLSGTVNTEAFF.

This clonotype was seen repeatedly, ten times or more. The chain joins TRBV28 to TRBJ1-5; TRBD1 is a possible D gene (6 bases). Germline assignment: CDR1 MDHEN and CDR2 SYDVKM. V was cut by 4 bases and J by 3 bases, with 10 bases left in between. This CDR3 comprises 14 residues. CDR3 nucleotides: TGTGCCAGCAGTTGGGACACACCCAATCAGCCCCAGCATTTT. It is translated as CASSWDTPNQPQHF.

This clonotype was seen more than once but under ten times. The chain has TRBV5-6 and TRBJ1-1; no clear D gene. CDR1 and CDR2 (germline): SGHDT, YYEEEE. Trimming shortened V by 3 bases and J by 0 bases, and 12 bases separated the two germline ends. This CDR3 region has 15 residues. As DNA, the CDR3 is TGTGCCAGCAGCTGGAGCGGCACCATGAACACTGAAGCTTTCTTT. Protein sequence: CASSWSGTMNTEAFF.

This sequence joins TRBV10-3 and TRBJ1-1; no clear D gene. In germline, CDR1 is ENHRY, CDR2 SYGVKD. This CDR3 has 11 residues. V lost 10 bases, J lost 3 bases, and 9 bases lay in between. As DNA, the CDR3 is TGTGCCACCCTATGGGACACTGAAGCTTTCTTT. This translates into CATLWDTEAFF.

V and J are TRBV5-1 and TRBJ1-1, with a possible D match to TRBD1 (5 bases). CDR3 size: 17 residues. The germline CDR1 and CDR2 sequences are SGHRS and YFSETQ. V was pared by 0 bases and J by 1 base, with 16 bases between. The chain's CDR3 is CASSLGRWGEGNTEAFF. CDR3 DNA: TGCGCCAGCAGCTTGGGTCGTTGGGGGGAGGGGAACACTGAAGCTTTCTTT.

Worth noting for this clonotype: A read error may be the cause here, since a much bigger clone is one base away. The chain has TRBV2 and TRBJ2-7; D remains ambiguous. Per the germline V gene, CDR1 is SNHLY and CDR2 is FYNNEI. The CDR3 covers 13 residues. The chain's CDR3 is CASSVERYYEKYF. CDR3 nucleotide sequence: TGTGCCAGCAGTGTAGAGAGGTACTACGAGAAGTACTTC.

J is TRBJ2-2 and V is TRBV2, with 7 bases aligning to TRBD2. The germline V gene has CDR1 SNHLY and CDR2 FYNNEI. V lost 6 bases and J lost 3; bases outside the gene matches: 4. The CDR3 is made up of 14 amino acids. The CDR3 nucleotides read TGTGCCAGCAGACTAGCGACCCACACCGGGGAGCTGTTTTTT. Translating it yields CASRLATHTGELFF.

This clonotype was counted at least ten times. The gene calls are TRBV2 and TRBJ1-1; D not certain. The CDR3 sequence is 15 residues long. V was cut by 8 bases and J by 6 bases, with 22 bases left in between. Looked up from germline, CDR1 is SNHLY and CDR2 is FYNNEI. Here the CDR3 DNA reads TGTGCCAGCGTAGAGCTCCGATACAAGGAGCCTGAAGCTTTCTTT. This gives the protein CASVELRYKEPEAFF.

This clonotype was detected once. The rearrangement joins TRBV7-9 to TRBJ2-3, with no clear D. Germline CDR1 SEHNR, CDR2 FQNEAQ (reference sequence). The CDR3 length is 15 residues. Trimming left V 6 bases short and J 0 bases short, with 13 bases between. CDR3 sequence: CASSFDLRSTDTQYF. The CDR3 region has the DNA TGTGCCAGCAGTTTTGACTTGCGGAGCACAGATACGCAGTATTTT.

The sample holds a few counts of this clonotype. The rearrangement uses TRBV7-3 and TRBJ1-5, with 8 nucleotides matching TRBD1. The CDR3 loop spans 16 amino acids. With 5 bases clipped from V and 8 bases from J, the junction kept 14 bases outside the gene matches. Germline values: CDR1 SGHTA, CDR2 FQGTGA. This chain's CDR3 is CASSLAWTGSGEPQHF. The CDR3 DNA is TGTGCCAGCAGCCTTGCCTGGACAGGGTCCGGGGAGCCCCAGCATTTT. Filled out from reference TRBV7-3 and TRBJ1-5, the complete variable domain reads GAGVSQTPSNKVTEKGKYVELRCDPISGHTALYWYRQSLGQGPEFLIYFQGTGAADDSGLPNDRFFAVRPEGSVSTLKIQRTERGDSAVYLCASSLAWTGSGEPQHFGDGTRLSIL.

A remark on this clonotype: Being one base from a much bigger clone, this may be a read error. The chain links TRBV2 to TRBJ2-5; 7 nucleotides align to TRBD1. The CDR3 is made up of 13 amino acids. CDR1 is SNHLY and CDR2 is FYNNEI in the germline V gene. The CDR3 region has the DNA TGTGCCGGCAGGGACAGCGGACAAGAGACCCAGTACTTC. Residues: CAGRDSGQETQYF.

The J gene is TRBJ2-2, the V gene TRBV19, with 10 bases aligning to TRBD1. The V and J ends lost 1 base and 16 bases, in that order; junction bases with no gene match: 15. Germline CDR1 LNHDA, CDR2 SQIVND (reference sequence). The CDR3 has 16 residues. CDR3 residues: CASSIARGQGLDPKFF. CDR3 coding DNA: TGTGCCAGTAGTATAGCGAGGGGACAGGGGTTAGATCCGAAGTTTTTT.